The present T cell receptor beta chain was sequenced within a study of Ad26.COV2.S vaccination and SARS-CoV-2 variants. Study at large: A participant enrolled in the COV1001 Ad26.COV2.S trial arm provided the sample.

Clones were read by immunoSEQ multiplex PCR, and TCRdb kept only the in-frame ones, dropping some. The sample includes 350,000 to 500,000 clones, about 90% of them seen just once. Treatment defined: 15 to 20 received Ad26.COV2.S at low or high dose, single or two shots; 5 received placebo; per-sample allocation not given. The investigators took samples on day 63 after the first vaccine or placebo injection. Boston hosted the donor, who was an adult aged 18-55 years. The CDR3 loop spans 15 amino acids. The V gene lost 5 bases and the J gene lost 1 base, with 14 bases spanning the gap. CDR1 and CDR2 from the germline V gene are MDHEN and SYDVKM.

Specimen: peripheral blood, collected in a trial of Ad26.COV2.S vaccine versus placebo. This receptor was obtained from a person aged 18-60 years who received the Ad26.COV2.S COVID-19 vaccine or a placebo. J is TRBJ1-1 and V is TRBV28, with a weak D call TRBD1 (6 bases). CDR3 protein: CASSPQRDKNTEAFF. The CDR3 DNA is TGTGCCAGCAGTCCCCAAAGGGACAAGAACACTGAAGCTTTCTTT.